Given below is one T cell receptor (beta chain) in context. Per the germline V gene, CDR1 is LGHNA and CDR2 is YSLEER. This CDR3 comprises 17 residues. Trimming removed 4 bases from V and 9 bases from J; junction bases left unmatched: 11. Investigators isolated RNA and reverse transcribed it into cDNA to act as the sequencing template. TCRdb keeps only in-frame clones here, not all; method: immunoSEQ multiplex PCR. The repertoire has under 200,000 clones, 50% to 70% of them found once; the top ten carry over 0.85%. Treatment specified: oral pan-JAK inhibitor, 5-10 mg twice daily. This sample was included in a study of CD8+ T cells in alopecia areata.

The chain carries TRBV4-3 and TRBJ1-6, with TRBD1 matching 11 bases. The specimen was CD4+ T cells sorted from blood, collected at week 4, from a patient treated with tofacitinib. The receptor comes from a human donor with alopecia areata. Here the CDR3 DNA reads TGCGCCAGCAGCCGAAGTCAGGGACAGGGGGTACGTTCACCCCTCCACTTT. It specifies CASSRSQGQGVRSPLHF.